This T cell receptor beta chain was documented in a study of control samples from healthy donors and cancer patients. The CDR3 is 17 amino acids. Between the trimmed V and J ends, which lost 4 bases and 0 bases, there was a span of 17 bases. Germline loops: CDR1 MGHDK, CDR2 SYGVNS. Only in-frame clones appear in the TCRdb table, and some are missing; sequencing was by immunoSEQ multiplex PCR. The sample yields about 170,000 clones, just over 85% seen once. This clonotype was sampled from a young woman in good health. What was sequenced was blood. The V and J genes are TRBV25-1 and TRBJ2-3, with a tentative D call TRBD1 (6 bases). The DNA for the CDR3 is TGTGCCAGCAGTGCTGGGATGACGGACAGTAGCACAGATACGCAGTATTTT. Protein sequence: CASSAGMTDSSTDTQYF.